One sample yielded the 23 T cell receptor beta chains listed below, sequenced in a study of blood T cell repertoires in COVID-19. The protocol was immunoSEQ multiplex PCR, while the TCRdb copy is restricted to in-frame clones and leaves out a portion. The sample has around 240,000 clones, about 80% seen once. The sample comprised peripheral blood. All receptors derive from a woman between 50 and 59 years old with acute or convalescent COVID-19.

The table lists this clone with a few counts. The V call is TRBV5-1, the J call TRBJ1-4; 7 nucleotides line up with TRBD1. V dropped 4 bases and J dropped 3; count of bases not matched to a gene: 3. This CDR3 has 14 residues. Germline assignment: CDR1 SGHRS and CDR2 YFSETQ. The CDR3 is CASSKGQSNEKLFF. The CDR3 DNA follows: TGCGCCAGCAGCAAGGGACAGTCTAATGAAAAACTGTTTTTT.

The chain employs TRBV7-6 and TRBJ2-5, with TRBD2 matching over 7 bases. V shed 5 bases and J 5 bases; nucleotides not matched to a gene: 14. CDR3 length: 16 amino acids. Per the germline V gene, CDR1 is SGHVS and CDR2 is FNYEAQ. For the CDR3, the DNA is TGTGCCAGCAGCCTAAACTTGGGGGGGGGTCAGGAGACCCAGTACTTC. Protein product: CASSLNLGGGQETQYF.

CDR3 bases: TGTGCCAGCAGCCAAGTCGGGGGACCCAGGGAGCTGTTTTTT. Translated, it gives CASSQVGGPRELFF. The chain joins TRBV14 to TRBJ2-2, with a weak D call TRBD2 (6 bases). The CDR3 spans 14 residues. CDR1 is SGHDN and CDR2 is FVKESK in the germline V gene. The V end lost 1 base, the J end lost 9 bases, and 12 bases lay between the germline ends.

The chain is built from TRBV6-6 and TRBJ1-4; unclear D gene. The CDR3 is made up of 12 amino acids. V lost 7 bases and J lost 8, with 11 bases in between. Germline values: CDR1 MNHNY, CDR2 SVGAGI (reference sequence). The CDR3 bases are TGTGCCAGCACTTTGACTTCGGAAAAACTGTTTTTT. Amino acids: CASTLTSEKLFF.

V and J are TRBV18 and TRBJ1-1; 8 nucleotides match TRBD1. The CDR3 spans 14 residues. Germline V gives CDR1 KGHSH, CDR2 LQKENI. Germline trimming cut 2 bases from V and 10 bases from J; bases unmatched to any gene: 9. The DNA for the CDR3 is TGTGCCAGCTCACCAAAAGACAGGGGCTACGGAGCTTTCTTT. Its protein product is CASSPKDRGYGAFF.

This chain connects TRBV6-2 or TRBV6-3 to TRBJ1-5, with 10 bases lining up with TRBD1. The junction had 5 bases not matched to a gene; V was cut back by 5 bases and J by 7 bases. The CDR3 extends over 14 amino acids. Germline assignment: CDR1 MNHEY and CDR2 SVGEGT. The CDR3, as DNA: TGTGCCAGCAGTCTGACAGGGGGCGGGCAGCCCCAGCATTTT. Translation: CASSLTGGGQPQHF.

This clone has a handful of counts. The chain links TRBV3-1 (or the pseudogene TRBV3-2) to TRBJ2-5; D might be TRBD2 (7 bases). Per germline, CDR1 LGHDT and CDR2 YNNKEL (reference sequence). Trimming removed 3 bases at V and 3 bases at J, with 17 bases between. CDR3 size: 16 residues. DNA for the CDR3: TGTGCCAGCAGCCAGGGGTCGGGGGGCAGGAAAGAGACCCAGTACTTC. The encoded protein is CASSQGSGGRKETQYF.

This clone was observed a few times. The chain uses TRBV5-1 and TRBJ2-7, with a weak D call TRBD1 (6 bases). In germline, CDR1 is SGHRS, CDR2 YFSETQ. The ends were cut back, 4 bases at V and 3 bases at J, with 11 bases in the middle. This CDR3 has 13 residues. CDR3 amino acids: CASSPGQNYEQYF. As DNA, the CDR3 is TGCGCCAGCAGCCCCGGACAGAACTACGAGCAGTACTTC.

This clone has just a few counts. The chain carries TRBV28 and TRBJ1-2; 7 nucleotides agree with TRBD1. Germline CDR1 is MDHEN and CDR2 is SYDVKM. This CDR3 comprises 15 residues. V was clipped by 6 bases and J by 0 bases; unmatched bases: 7. DNA of the CDR3: TGTGCCAGCAGCCCTCCCGGACAGGCTAACTATGGCTACACCTTC. Its translation is CASSPPGQANYGYTF.

This rearrangement joins TRBV18 to TRBJ1-3, with no clear D. The CDR3 has 15 amino acids. CDR1 and CDR2 from the germline V gene are KGHSH and LQKENI. With 8 bases removed from V and 3 bases from J, the gap between germline ends came to 17 bases. CDR3 protein: CASPERPSVGNTIYF. The CDR3, as DNA: TGTGCCAGCCCCGAGCGGCCCTCAGTTGGAAACACCATATATTTT.

The chain links TRBV28 to TRBJ2-7; the match to TRBD1 covers 9 bases. CDR1 and CDR2 (germline): MDHEN, SYDVKM. This CDR3 is built from 17 residues. With V trimmed by 5 bases and J by 4 bases, 15 bases remained unmatched. Here the CDR3 DNA reads TGTGCCAGCAGTCCCGGTCAAGGGACAGGGAATCTTTACGAGCAGTACTTC. Translation: CASSPGQGTGNLYEQYF.

This clone was seen only once. The chain joins TRBV11-3 to TRBJ2-3, with D perhaps matching TRBD2 (6 bases). CDR3 length equals 15 residues. Trimming left V 1 base short and J 5 bases short, with 13 bases between. Germline V gives CDR1 SGHNT, CDR2 YENEEA. This CDR3 is CASSLGAGRQDTQYF. The CDR3 bases are TGTGCCAGCAGCTTAGGGGCGGGACGTCAAGATACGCAGTATTTT.

The chain combines TRBV29-1 with TRBJ2-3, with 11 bases identical to TRBD2. The V segment lost 4 bases and the J segment 4 bases; nucleotides outside the gene matches: 16. Germline V gene sequence: CDR1 SQVTM, CDR2 ANQGSEA. The CDR3 totals 18 residues. CDR3 nucleotides: TGCAGCGTTGTATCTAGCGGGAGGCCTCCTCGCAAATCAGATACGCAGTATTTT. Encoded protein: CSVVSSGRPPRKSDTQYF.

The rearrangement joins TRBV27 to TRBJ2-7; 8 bases are a match to TRBD2. The V and J ends lost 5 bases and 6 bases, in that order; junction bases with no gene match: 6. Germline V CDR1 and CDR2: MNHEY, SMNVEV (reference sequence). This CDR3 spans 13 amino acids. CDR3 nucleotide sequence: TGTGCCAGCAGTCCCGGACTAGCAGGCGAGCAGTACTTC. As protein: CASSPGLAGEQYF.

This rearrangement joins TRBV28 to TRBJ2-3; D is possibly TRBD1 (5 bases). CDR3 length equals 13 residues. Per the germline V gene, CDR1 is MDHEN and CDR2 is SYDVKM. Trimming removed 5 bases at V and 6 bases at J, with 12 bases between. The CDR3 is CASSDIRADTQYF. CDR3 sequence (DNA): TGTGCCAGCAGTGATATCAGGGCGGATACGCAGTATTTT.

This clone occurred once. This rearrangement joins TRBV11-2 to TRBJ2-3; D unresolved. The V end lost 2 bases, the J end lost 12 bases, and 12 bases lay between the germline ends. From germline, CDR1 is SGHAT and CDR2 FQNNGV. The length of the CDR3 is 12 residues. The CDR3, as DNA: TGTGCCAGCAGCTTATCGGAGTTCCCCCAGTATTTT. It encodes CASSLSEFPQYF.

The rearrangement joins TRBV3-1 (or the pseudogene TRBV3-2) to TRBJ2-6; D is possibly TRBD1 (6 bases). Trimming cost V 8 bases and J 0 bases, with 11 bases left between them. The CDR3 totals 15 residues. Germline lookup yields CDR1 LGHDT and CDR2 YNNKEL (reference sequence). In DNA, the CDR3 is TGTGCCAGCCAACAGGGTCTCTCTGGGGCCAACGTCCTGACTTTC. Amino acid sequence: CASQQGLSGANVLTF.

In DNA, the CDR3 is TGTGCTAGTGGTTTGGCACCCCCCCCAGGGGAGCAGTTCTTC. Its protein product is CASGLAPPPGEQFF. V gene TRBV12-5 combines with J gene TRBJ2-1; TRBD1 might be the D (5 bases). With 1 base removed from V and 10 bases from J, the gap between germline ends came to 14 bases. In germline, CDR1 is LGHNT, CDR2 FRNRAP. This CDR3 spans 14 amino acids. The variable domain in full, with the rest retrieved from reference TRBV12-5 and TRBJ2-1, is DARVTQTPRHKVTEMGQEVTMRCQPILGHNTVFWYRQTMMQGLELLAYFRNRAPLDDSGMPKDRFSAEMPDATLATLKIQPSEPRDSAVYFCASGLAPPPGEQFFGPGTRLTVL.

The rearrangement joins TRBV18 to TRBJ1-6; tentative D call: TRBD1 (5 bases). This CDR3 has 12 residues. Per germline, CDR1 KGHSH and CDR2 LQKENI. Between the trimmed V and J ends, which lost 2 bases and 15 bases, there was a span of 11 bases. The CDR3 nucleotides read TGTGCCAGCTCACCAGGCGGGGCACTCCTCCACTTT. Protein: CASSPGGALLHF.

The chain carries TRBV28 and TRBJ1-1, with a weak D call TRBD1 (5 bases). Germline-derived CDR1 and CDR2 are MDHEN and SYDVKM. With 8 bases removed from V and 3 bases from J, the gap between germline ends came to 19 bases. The CDR3 loop spans 15 amino acids. The CDR3 region has the DNA TGTGCCAGCGGCAGGGTCGGAGGGGTGGACACTGAAGCTTTCTTT. Its protein product is CASGRVGGVDTEAFF.

This chain connects TRBV15 to TRBJ1-1, with D uncertain. CDR3 length: 13 residues. CDR1 LNHNV and CDR2 YYDKDF come from the germline V gene (reference sequence). V was pared by 4 bases and J by 0 bases, with 6 bases between. The CDR3 loop reads CATSTRLNTEAFF. The CDR3 DNA reads as TGTGCCACCAGCACGCGGTTGAACACTGAAGCTTTCTTT.

This clone appeared once. J is TRBJ1-6 and V is TRBV3-1 (or the pseudogene TRBV3-2); the match to TRBD1 covers 7 bases. V trimming: 7 bases; J trimming: 10 bases; junction bases outside the gene matches: 7. The CDR3 sequence is 13 residues long. Germline V gives CDR1 LGHDT, CDR2 YNNKEL (reference sequence). The CDR3: CASNTDRRSPLHF. The CDR3 bases are TGTGCCAGCAACACGGACAGGCGGTCACCCCTCCACTTT.

The chain uses TRBV2 and TRBJ1-5, with 8 bases that match TRBD1. The V segment lost 7 bases and the J segment 9 bases; nucleotides outside the gene matches: 11. Per the germline V gene, CDR1 is SNHLY and CDR2 is FYNNEI. This CDR3 comprises 14 residues. The CDR3 DNA is TGTGCCAGCACCCAGACAGGGGTGGGAAGGCCCCAGCATTTT. Protein product: CASTQTGVGRPQHF.